The text below deals with one T cell receptor beta chain. This clonotype was seen ten or more times. Its antigen has not been determined. No base quality values were provided; no much bigger clone lies one nucleotide off. The data were obtained in a study of identical twins (dated by TCRdb to 2016 to 2017). A note on the overall study: To test whether fetal clonotypes persist, this study deep-sequenced TCR alpha and beta repertoires from monozygotic twins, from unrelated adults of various ages, and from cord blood. Replicate twin experiments were performed at different times using different library preparation protocols to rule out contamination.

Broader findings and caveats from the paper: Abundant cord blood beta clonotypes had fewer insertions, young adult naive repertoires showed a similar but weaker trend, and memory repertoires showed no such trend. The excess sharing between twins in beta out-of-frame sequences was weaker because fewer shared sequences reduced the signal-to-noise ratio. Zero-insertion analyses could be partly confounded by invariant T cells such as MAIT and iNKT, although diverse VJ usage argued against such confounding for most clonotypes. Out-of-frame TCR alpha sequences shared between twins showed an excess of low generation-probability sequences compared with coincidental sharing between unrelated individuals. Out-of-frame TCR alpha sharing in monozygotic twins was systematically underestimated by recombination models, whereas sharing between unrelated individuals was in agreement with the recombination models. Because the same donors could not be followed over many years, the conclusions depended on cross-sectional statistical analysis.

All donors were healthy Caucasians. Three unrelated non-twin adults were additionally sequenced: a male aged 18 to 29, a male aged 50 to 60 and a female aged 50 to 60. Using Miltenyi CD45RO+ enrichment and human naive T-cell isolation kits, memory (CD45RO+) and naive T cells were isolated from PBMC. CDR3 length: 14 amino acids, cysteine to phenylalanine. The kept DNA is CDR3 alone, 42 bases in frame from the first base. V is pared back by 2 bases and J by 7 bases, with 12 bases lying between the germline termini. Reading the germline V gene gives CDR1 SGHTA and CDR2 FQGNSA. The library relied on 5' RACE. The listed sequencing device is Illumina HiSeq 2000. A universal primer binding site was added through template switching, and the final cDNA carried a unique molecular identifier so that TCR cDNA molecules could be counted accurately. Specific primers in the conserved constant-segment region were used to synthesize first-strand cDNA for the TCR alpha and beta chains. To control for contamination, every cDNA library was double barcoded, receiving both a SMART-Mk sample barcode and Illumina barcodes. TruSeq adapter sequences and Illumina sample barcodes were added in two successive PCR steps. The Illumina HiSeq platform was used with custom primers to sequence TCR alpha and beta cDNA libraries. The paper's data handling went like this. MiGEC processed the raw reads to extract unique molecular identifiers, while MiXCR was used to determine the CDR3 positions. Recombination models were inferred per individual with the repgenHMM and IGoR tools using an EM algorithm. Shared clonotype analysis was performed with the tcR package in R, normalizing sharing by the product of cloneset sizes. To study raw recombination without the effects of thymic and clonal selection, out-of-frame nonproductive sequences were analyzed. Starting from the raw public reads, TCRdb applied fastp trimming at Q25, assembled clones with MiXCR and retained in-frame beta chains. Every entry covers one CDR3 protein and lists the most common genes and DNA from its rows. TCRdb, not the original authors, processed these V and J calls. The sample table records about 690,000 distinct CDR3 sequences; roughly 6.2% of these occur just once. Under 2% of the sample rests with the top ten.

The source of this sequence is a man between 18 and 35 years old in good health. Source material: naive T cells sorted from blood. The sample's cell subset or site label, in plain terms: cells isolated with a human naive T-cell isolation kit. The rearranged chain carries TRBV7-2 and TRBJ2-1; the D gene lacks a confident call. The CDR3 sequence is CASSLFMEGNEQFF. The DNA sequence is TGTGCCAGCAGCTTATTTATGGAAGGAAATGAGCAGTTCTTC.